The rows below give T cell receptor beta chains drawn from one sample of a study of radiation and T cells in renal cell carcinoma. Assay used: immunoSEQ multiplex PCR; TCRdb lists only in-frame clones, some missing. The sample contains 150,000 or so clones, less than 90% of which appear only once. The source material was blood, sampled from a patient whose treatment included radiotherapy and nephrectomy. All receptors derive from a woman aged 70-85 years with renal cell carcinoma. Each CDR3 is given with its conserved first and last residue. Each record gives: V gene, D gene, clone size, J gene, CDR3 protein, CDR3 DNA. The D gene is left open where the match is weak. A clone size is listed for some rows: how often the clone was seen (once, few, many), or a class if it is expanded.

TRBV4-3	NA	NA	TRBJ1-2	CASSQDHRSNYGYTF	TGCGCCAGCAGCCAAGATCACAGGTCTAACTATGGCTACACCTTC
TRBV6-6	TRBD2	NA	TRBJ2-7	CATSPGLFHSYEQYF	TGTGCCACCTCACCGGGACTATTCCACTCCTACGAGCAGTACTTC
TRBV5-4	NA	NA	TRBJ1-2	CASSLAADLNYGYTF	TGTGCCAGCAGCTTGGCAGCAGACCTTAACTATGGCTACACCTTC
TRBV7-9	TRBD1	NA	TRBJ1-1	CASSSLDRENTEAFF	TGTGCCAGCAGCTCCCTGGACAGGGAGAACACTGAAGCTTTCTTT
TRBV4-2	NA	NA	TRBJ2-7	CASSQETGWGEQYF	TGTGCCAGCAGCCAAGAAACAGGGTGGGGCGAGCAGTACTTC
TRBV7-3	NA	once	TRBJ2-7	CASSPTPVSYEQYF	TGTGCCAGCAGCCCAACCCCAGTTTCCTACGAGCAGTACTTC
TRBV5-4	TRBD2	once	TRBJ2-5	CASSLGTSGGKEQYF	TGTGCCAGCAGCTTGGGGACTAGCGGGGGAAAGGAGCAGTACTTC
TRBV29-1	TRBD2	NA	TRBJ2-3	CSVEGTTPDTQYF	TGCAGCGTTGAGGGGACTACCCCAGATACGCAGTATTTT
TRBV7-8	NA	once	TRBJ1-3	CASSLAGRGDTSSGNTIYF	TGTGCCAGCAGCTTAGCTGGTCGAGGGGACACCAGCTCTGGAAACACCATATATTTT
TRBV5-6	TRBD2	NA	TRBJ2-1	CASSLERGFYNEQFF	TGTGCCAGCAGCTTGGAGCGGGGGTTCTACAATGAGCAGTTCTTC
TRBV30	NA	NA	TRBJ1-2	CAWSVPTSGYTF	TGTGCCTGGAGTGTACCGACAAGTGGCTACACCTTC
TRBV7-2	NA	NA	TRBJ2-3	CASSSTGGGGTDTQYF	TGTGCCAGCAGCTCAACAGGGGGGGGCGGCACAGATACGCAGTATTTT
TRBV9	TRBD2	NA	TRBJ2-2	CASSPRGADTGELFF	TGTGCCAGCAGCCCGCGGGGGGCGGACACCGGGGAGCTGTTTTTT
TRBV7-2	TRBD2	NA	TRBJ2-7	CASSLARSSGAFYEQYF	TGTGCCAGCAGCTTAGCGAGGAGTAGCGGGGCTTTCTACGAGCAGTACTTC
TRBV5-4	NA	NA	TRBJ2-1	CASSQTPRNHNEQFF	TGTGCCAGCAGCCAGACCCCCAGGAACCACAATGAGCAGTTCTTC
TRBV5-1	TRBD1	NA	TRBJ1-1	CASSLRQGNTEAFF	TGCGCCAGCAGCTTGCGACAGGGGAACACTGAAGCTTTCTTT
TRBV5-4	NA	NA	TRBJ1-1	CASSVEVNTEAFF	TGTGCCAGCAGCGTTGAGGTGAACACTGAAGCTTTCTTT
TRBV30	NA	NA	TRBJ2-7	CAWSVDLVVGEQYF	TGTGCCTGGAGTGTAGACTTAGTCGTCGGCGAGCAGTACTTC
TRBV7-2	TRBD1	NA	TRBJ2-5	CASTPGQGGETQYF	TGTGCCAGCACCCCGGGACAGGGGGGAGAGACCCAGTACTTC
TRBV11-3	NA	NA	TRBJ1-1	CASSPREHTEAFF	TGTGCCAGCAGCCCTCGCGAGCACACTGAAGCTTTCTTT
TRBV7-2	NA	NA	TRBJ1-2	CASSLIGSGYTF	TGTGCCAGCAGCTTAATCGGTTCTGGCTACACCTTC
TRBV28	NA	NA	TRBJ2-7	CASSTRHRFSYEQYF	TGTGCCAGCAGTACGCGGCACAGGTTCTCCTACGAGCAGTACTTC
TRBV7-2	NA	NA	TRBJ1-1	CASSLEGLNTEAFF	TGTGCCAGCAGCTTGGAGGGACTGAACACTGAAGCTTTCTTT
TRBV28	NA	NA	TRBJ1-5	CASSPLMNQPQHF	TGTGCCAGCAGTCCCTTAATGAATCAGCCCCAGCATTTT
TRBV14	TRBD1	once	TRBJ2-6	CASSPGTGVGGANVLTF	TGTGCCAGCAGCCCAGGAACAGGGGTTGGCGGGGCCAACGTCCTGACTTTC
TRBV6-1	NA	NA	TRBJ2-5	CASSAPTGQETQYF	TGTGCCAGCAGTGCCCCAACGGGCCAAGAGACCCAGTACTTC
TRBV7-8	NA	NA	TRBJ2-4	CASSLVGSAKNIQYF	TGTGCCAGCAGCTTAGTAGGGAGTGCCAAAAACATTCAGTACTTC
TRBV7-9	NA	NA	TRBJ1-2	CASSPRLNNYGYTF	TGTGCCAGCAGCCCGCGGCTGAATAACTATGGCTACACCTTC
TRBV5-4	NA	NA	TRBJ2-3	CASSLRGAISTDTQYF	TGTGCCAGCAGCTTGAGGGGGGCTATCAGCACAGATACGCAGTATTTT
TRBV5-6	NA	NA	TRBJ2-7	CASSLERATYEQYF	TGTGCCAGCAGCTTGGAGCGGGCGACCTACGAGCAGTACTTC
TRBV2	TRBD1	NA	TRBJ2-1	CANKKGTGLYNEQFF	TGTGCCAACAAGAAAGGGACAGGGCTCTACAATGAGCAGTTCTTC
TRBV7-9	NA	NA	TRBJ1-6	CASSLAGLDNSPLHF	TGTGCCAGCAGCTTAGCGGGACTCGATAATTCACCCCTCCACTTT
TRBV19	NA	NA	TRBJ2-6	CASSIVAPSPSGANVLTF	TGTGCCAGTAGTATCGTAGCCCCGTCACCCTCTGGGGCCAACGTCCTGACTTTC
TRBV7-9	NA	NA	TRBJ1-5	CASSGGTVWGQPQHF	TGTGCCAGCAGCGGGGGGACTGTGTGGGGTCAGCCCCAGCATTTT
TRBV30	NA	NA	TRBJ1-6	CAWSEDGGSSYNSPLHF	TGTGCCTGGAGTGAGGATGGGGGCAGCTCCTATAATTCACCCCTCCACTTT
TRBV7-2	NA	NA	TRBJ2-3	CASSLTPSTDTQYF	TGTGCCAGCAGCTTAACTCCTAGCACAGATACGCAGTATTTT
TRBV19	TRBD1	NA	TRBJ1-4	CASSTRTGNNEKLFF	TGTGCCAGTAGTACACGGACAGGGAATAATGAAAAACTGTTTTTT
TRBV27	NA	NA	TRBJ1-1	CASSFRLGTEAFF	TGTGCCAGCAGTTTCCGGCTGGGCACTGAAGCTTTCTTT
TRBV2	TRBD1	NA	TRBJ1-2	CASSDRGSYGYTF	TGTGCCAGCAGTGACAGGGGGAGCTATGGCTACACCTTC
TRBV7-9	NA	NA	TRBJ1-1	CASSFSTRNTEAFF	TGTGCCAGCAGCTTCAGTACAAGAAACACTGAAGCTTTCTTT
TRBV15	NA	once	TRBJ2-7	CATSRETATYEQYF	TGTGCCACCAGCAGAGAAACGGCCACCTACGAGCAGTACTTC
TRBV9	TRBD1	NA	TRBJ1-3	CASGQGTGNTIYF	TGTGCCAGCGGACAGGGAACTGGAAACACCATATATTTT
TRBV27	NA	once	TRBJ1-1	CASSRNRGINEAFF	TGTGCCAGCAGCCGAAACCGGGGAATAAATGAAGCTTTCTTT
TRBV30	TRBD2	NA	TRBJ2-1	CAWSSRGGLFF	TGTGCCTGGAGTTCGCGGGGGGGCTTGTTCTTC
TRBV29-1	TRBD1	NA	TRBJ1-1	CSVPVSWGQGAAFF	TGCAGCGTCCCGGTATCCTGGGGACAGGGGGCGGCTTTCTTT
TRBV19	NA	NA	TRBJ2-1	CASLSRDIYNEQFF	TGTGCCAGTTTGTCCCGGGACATTTACAATGAGCAGTTCTTC
TRBV7-4	TRBD1	NA	TRBJ2-7	CASSSKEGDRITYEQYF	TGTGCCAGCAGCTCAAAAGAGGGGGACAGAATTACATACGAGCAGTACTTC
TRBV25-1	NA	once	TRBJ2-3	CASSPSGTGDTQYF	TGTGCCAGCAGCCCAAGTGGGACGGGAGATACGCAGTATTTT
TRBV11-2	TRBD2	once	TRBJ2-5	CASSLTSGGETQYF	TGTGCCAGCAGCTTGACTAGCGGGGGAGAGACCCAGTACTTC
TRBV12-5	NA	once	TRBJ1-2	CASGLVGVGGYTF	TGTGCTAGTGGTTTGGTAGGGGTTGGCGGCTACACCTTC
TRBV4-1	TRBD1	NA	TRBJ1-6	CASSPGTGNSPLHF	TGCGCCAGCAGCCCCGGGACAGGGAATTCACCCCTCCACTTT
TRBV6-4	TRBD2	NA	TRBJ2-1	CASSAEAGSYNEQFF	TGTGCCAGCAGTGCCGAAGCGGGGTCCTACAATGAGCAGTTCTTC
TRBV5-1	NA	once	TRBJ1-6	CASSLSGEFNSPLHF	TGCGCCAGCAGCTTGTCAGGGGAGTTTAATTCACCCCTCCACTTT
TRBV4-1	TRBD1	NA	TRBJ1-2	CASSQPDRGEGYTF	TGCGCCAGCAGCCAACCCGACAGGGGTGAAGGCTACACCTTC
TRBV7-2	TRBD1	NA	TRBJ2-7	CASSLVRQGAYEQYF	TGTGCCAGCAGCTTAGTTCGTCAGGGGGCCTACGAGCAGTACTTC